A single T cell receptor beta chain is shown here with its context. This sample was taken from a study of blood T cell repertoires in COVID-19. Across the whole study: Donors in the United States, Italy and Spain gave samples during acute or convalescent COVID-19. Sources were T cells, B-cell-depleted T cells, or PBMCs; the material itself was cDNA or gDNA.

Germline CDR1 and CDR2: LNHDA and SQIVND (reference sequence). This CDR3 is 15 amino acids long. The germline V and J ends were trimmed by 3 bases and 1 base, with 12 bases remaining between them. In the source study's methods: How many nucleated cells were present was estimated from reference gene primer amplification. Here immunoSEQ multiplex PCR was the method, and the copy in TCRdb shows in-frame clones only, minus some. The V and J calls and clone size come from that table; D and trimming were worked out from the DNA. The table records around 39,000 clones, 80% to 90% of them present only once. Sequenced input: peripheral blood. This TCR was recovered from a man aged 35-49 years with active COVID-19. This chain uses TRBV19 with TRBJ1-1; no reliable D call. In DNA form, the CDR3 reads TGTGCCAGTAGTATTCGTACAAACCCGAACACTGAAGCTTTCTTT. It codes for CASSIRTNPNTEAFF.